This T cell receptor (beta chain) was sequenced in a study of shared clonotypes between healthy human individuals. It was across several immunoSEQ plates that each subset's genomic DNA was evenly split. The table came from immunoSEQ multiplex PCR; TCRdb's copy has only in-frame clones and leaves some out. The table records roughly 2.2 million clones, approximately 93% of them present only once. Germline V gene data show CDR1 as MDHEN and CDR2 as SYDVKM. V was shortened by 11 bases and J by 1 base, with 14 bases between the two germline ends. This CDR3 region has 14 residues. Each donor was a Caucasian adult residing in Nashville, Tennessee.

Material for sequencing was naive CD4+ T cells from PBMCs. The subset denotes: CD45RA+ positively selected. The chain couples TRBV28 to TRBJ2-2, with D perhaps TRBD2 (6 bases). This clonotype originated in a man aged 18-30 years in good health. Some clones in this sample may be carry-over from other donors' samples. As DNA, the CDR3 is TGTGCCTCCTTCCGGGGGATGAACACCGGGGAGCTGTTTTTT. Amino acids: CASFRGMNTGELFF.